The next 20 T cell receptor beta chains were all read from a single sample in a study of vaccination effects on CD4 cells after COVID-19. What these receptors recognize is not known. The repertoire was sequenced with immunoSEQ multiplex PCR; TCRdb's copy has only in-frame clones and lacks some. The sample carries roughly 25,000 clones, about 71% recorded once. Prior to sequencing, the ViraFEST assay stimulated PBMC with viral peptide pools, which expanded the antigen-specific CD4+ T cells. CD4+ T cells were isolated after less than 12 days of culture. All vaccine recipients tested negative for nucleocapsid antibodies and had never contracted SARS-CoV-2 infection. The source material was CD4+ T cells from PBMCs cultured with HCoV-OC43 spike peptides, sampled before COVID-19 vaccination. Documented subset: HCoV-OC43 spike overlapping peptide pool stimulation. The receptors come from a human donor who received a COVID-19 vaccine.

This sequence joins TRBV7-6 and TRBJ1-6, with no clear D. The length of the CDR3 is 16 residues. V was trimmed by 1 base and J by 7 bases, leaving 14 bases between them. Germline loops: CDR1 SGHVS, CDR2 FNYEAQ. CDR3 nucleotides: TGTGCCAGCAGCTTAGAAATAGGCCCTGGGAATTCACCCCTCCACTTT. This codes for CASSLEIGPGNSPLHF.

The sample holds a few counts of this clone. This chain links TRBV6-5 with TRBJ2-7; perhaps TRBD1 as D (5 bases). The CDR3 runs to 13 residues. CDR1 MNHEY and CDR2 SVGAGI come from the germline V gene. Trimming pared 7 bases from V and 2 bases from J, leaving 12 bases between. Here the CDR3 DNA reads TGTGCCAGCACGCCGGACAATACCTACGAGCAGTACTTC. This translates into CASTPDNTYEQYF.

The V and J genes are TRBV5-1 and TRBJ1-3; D uncertain. Trimming cost V 5 bases and J 8 bases, with 20 bases left between them. The CDR3 extends over 15 amino acids. Looked up from germline, CDR1 is SGHRS and CDR2 is YFSETQ. CDR3 region: CASSSSDPTHDTIYF. CDR3 sequence (DNA): TGCGCCAGCAGTTCCTCCGACCCTACCCACGACACCATATATTTT. The variable domain in full, with the rest retrieved from reference TRBV5-1 and TRBJ1-3, is KAGVTQTPRYLIKTRGQQVTLSCSPISGHRSVSWYQQTPGQGLQFLFEYFSETQRNKGNFPGRFSGRQFSNSRSEMNVSTLELGDSALYLCASSSSDPTHDTIYFGEGSWLTVV.

The V and J genes are TRBV11-3 and TRBJ1-6; D gene ambiguous. Germline assignment: CDR1 SGHNT and CDR2 YENEEA. The CDR3 runs to 13 residues. The V gene lost 5 bases and the J gene lost 7 bases, with 9 bases spanning the gap. The CDR3 protein is CASSLGGNSPLHF. CDR3 in DNA: TGTGCCAGCAGCCTTGGAGGAAATTCACCCCTCCACTTT.

The rearrangement uses TRBV10-2 and TRBJ2-2; 9 bases agree with TRBD2. This CDR3 has 15 amino acids. CDR1 is WSHSY, CDR2 SAAADI, per germline. Trimming cost V 6 bases and J 1 base; bases outside gene matches: 3. CDR3 protein: CASRRLAENTGELFF. The CDR3, as DNA: TGCGCCAGCAGGAGACTAGCGGAGAACACCGGGGAGCTGTTTTTT.

This clone was observed once. The V and J genes are TRBV10-1 and TRBJ2-3; TRBD2 agrees at 13 bases. The germline gives CDR1 WNHNN, CDR2 SYGVQD (reference sequence). J lost 2 bases, V lost 6 bases, and 5 bases had no gene match. The CDR3 is 16 residues long. CDR3 protein: CASRAGLAGATDTQYF. CDR3 DNA: TGCGCCAGCAGGGCCGGACTAGCGGGGGCCACAGATACGCAGTATTTT.

This clone was counted a few times. The chain couples TRBV6-2 or TRBV6-3 to TRBJ1-1; no definite D call. The CDR3 is 14 amino acids. V was clipped by 4 bases and J by 4 bases, with 13 bases between them. CDR1 and CDR2 from the germline V gene are MNHEY and SVGEGT. This chain's CDR3 is CASSSGTLGTEAFF. DNA of the CDR3: TGTGCCAGCAGTTCGGGAACCTTAGGCACTGAAGCTTTCTTT.

This clone was recorded a few times. The chain uses TRBV5-4 and TRBJ1-1, with TRBD1 as a possible D gene (6 bases). The CDR3 extends over 14 amino acids. In germline, CDR1 is SGHNT, CDR2 YYREEE (reference sequence). Trimming shortened V by 4 bases and J by 1 base, and 11 bases separated the two germline ends. DNA of the CDR3: TGTGCCAGCAGCAAAGGGGGGACGAACACTGAAGCTTTCTTT. Protein sequence: CASSKGGTNTEAFF. The variable domain in full, completed from reference TRBV5-4 and TRBJ1-1, reads ETGVTQSPTHLIKTRGQQVTLRCSSQSGHNTVSWYQQALGQGPQFIFQYYREEENGRGNFPPRFSGLQFPNYSSELNVNALELDDSALYLCASSKGGTNTEAFFGQGTRLTVV.

The chain is built from TRBV10-3 and TRBJ1-2; possible D gene TRBD1, 6 bases. V was clipped by 0 bases and J by 5 bases, with 13 bases between them. The CDR3 spans 15 residues. Germline V gene lookup returns CDR1 ENHRY and CDR2 SYGVKD. This chain's CDR3 is CAISESGGAGYGYTF. The CDR3, as DNA: TGTGCCATCAGTGAGTCTGGGGGCGCAGGATATGGCTACACCTTC.

V is TRBV21-1 and J is TRBJ1-2; the table calls TRBD1, which could not be checked here. TRBV21-1 is reported as a pseudogene. The CDR3 sequence is 15 residues long. The CDR3 DNA reads TGTGCCATCTACCCACAGGGCAAATCCTCCTATGGCTACACCTTC. This encodes CAIYPQGKSSYGYTF.

The V call is TRBV14, the J call TRBJ1-2; 7 bases are a match to TRBD1. Germline CDR1 and CDR2: SGHDN and FVKESK. CDR3 length equals 14 residues. Trimming took 2 bases from V and 8 from J; bases not matched to a gene: 8. This chain's CDR3 is CASSQIQGLRGYTF. The DNA of the CDR3 is TGTGCCAGCAGCCAAATACAGGGGCTGAGGGGCTACACCTTC. Drawing the rest from reference TRBV14 and TRBJ1-2, the complete variable domain is EAGVTQFPSHSVIEKGQTVTLRCDPISGHDNLYWYRRVMGKEIKFLLHFVKESKQDESGMPNNRFLAERTGGTYSTLKVQPAELEDSGVYFCASSQIQGLRGYTFGSGTRLTVV.

The chain recombines TRBV4-2 with TRBJ2-6; D ambiguous. Germline values: CDR1 LGHNA, CDR2 YNFKEQ. With 0 bases removed from V and 0 bases from J, the gap between germline ends came to 6 bases. This CDR3 is 16 amino acids long. As DNA, the CDR3 is TGTGCCAGCAGCCAAGATGGGCTCTCTGGGGCCAACGTCCTGACTTTC. Amino acid sequence: CASSQDGLSGANVLTF.

The V and J genes are TRBV9 and TRBJ2-6, with 7 bases identical to TRBD1. The V gene's germline CDR1 is SGDLS and CDR2 YYNGEE. V gave up 0 bases and J gave up 0 bases; unmatched junction bases: 3. CDR3 size: 17 residues. The DNA for the CDR3 is TGTGCCAGCAGCGTAGGAACAGGGGACTCTGGGGCCAACGTCCTGACTTTC. It codes for CASSVGTGDSGANVLTF.

This clone was seen only a few times. This chain uses TRBV3-1 (or the pseudogene TRBV3-2) with TRBJ2-7; maybe TRBD2 (6 bases). This CDR3 region has 15 residues. The germline V gene encodes CDR1 LGHDT and CDR2 YNNKEL (reference sequence). Trimming removed 2 bases from V and 0 bases from J, with 11 bases in between. CDR3 in amino acids: CASSQTSYSSYEQYF. The CDR3 bases are TGTGCCAGCAGCCAAACTAGCTATAGCTCCTACGAGCAGTACTTC.

The chain combines TRBV18 with TRBJ1-3; no firm D call. Germline V gene data show CDR1 as KGHSH and CDR2 as LQKENI. V was cut by 4 bases and J by 2 bases, with 12 bases left in between. CDR3 size: 15 residues. The CDR3 reads CASSLAGGTGNTIYF. The CDR3 nucleotides are TGTGCCAGCTCACTAGCCGGCGGGACTGGAAACACCATATATTTT.

V and J are TRBV11-2 and TRBJ2-2; the D gene is possibly TRBD2 (7 bases). The CDR3 is 15 residues long. V lost 6 bases, J lost 6 bases, and 17 bases lay in between. The germline V gene encodes CDR1 SGHAT and CDR2 FQNNGV. As DNA, the CDR3 is TGTGCCAGCAGGTCTCCGGGGGGCGACCCCGGGGAGCTGTTTTTT. Translating gives CASRSPGGDPGELFF.

V and J are TRBV19 and TRBJ1-5, with 10 positions matching TRBD1. Germline CDR1 and CDR2: LNHDA and SQIVND (reference sequence). The CDR3 extends over 15 amino acids. V shed 4 bases, J shed 4 bases, and the junction held 4 bases outside the gene matches. The chain's CDR3 is CASSRRTGGNQPQHF. In DNA form, the CDR3 reads TGTGCCAGTAGTAGAAGGACAGGGGGTAATCAGCCCCAGCATTTT.

The V gene is TRBV2, the J gene TRBJ2-5; 7 bases agree with TRBD2. Looked up from germline, CDR1 is SNHLY and CDR2 is FYNNEI. J lost 5 bases, V lost 8 bases, and 14 bases had no gene match. This CDR3 is 15 amino acids long. For the CDR3, the DNA is TGTGCCAGCTCAGACCGGGCGGGGAGGGGTGAGACCCAGTACTTC. Amino acids: CASSDRAGRGETQYF.

The V and J genes are TRBV29-1 and TRBJ1-2; unclear D gene. Between the trimmed V and J ends, which lost 1 base and 8 bases, there was a span of 11 bases. This CDR3 is built from 12 residues. Germline CDR1 SQVTM, CDR2 ANQGSEA. The CDR3 coding sequence is TGCAGCGTTGAAGTATGGGTGGACGGCTACACCTTC. Encoded protein: CSVEVWVDGYTF.

CDR3 nucleotide sequence: TGCGCCAGCAGCTTGGCCGGGGCTAGCGGGGCGGAGACCCAGTACTTC. Its translation: CASSLAGASGAETQYF. The chain uses TRBV5-1 and TRBJ2-5, with TRBD2 identical over 9 bases. Trimming cost V 0 bases and J 5 bases; bases outside gene matches: 8. The germline gives CDR1 SGHRS, CDR2 YFSETQ. This CDR3 has 16 amino acids. Together with reference TRBV5-1 and TRBJ2-5, the CDR3 gives the full variable domain: KAGVTQTPRYLIKTRGQQVTLSCSPISGHRSVSWYQQTPGQGLQFLFEYFSETQRNKGNFPGRFSGRQFSNSRSEMNVSTLELGDSALYLCASSLAGASGAETQYFGPGTRLLVL.